The clone carrying this TCR beta chain was observed a handful of times. This specimen comes from a study of early T cells in non-severe SARS-CoV-2 infection. In TCRdb, the 5' RACE reads were re-called with MiXCR into one record per CDR3 protein. The top ten clones hold approximately 4% of a sample with more than 65,000 distinct CDR3 sequences, 13% to 15% of them seen once. CDR1 is SGHDT, CDR2 YYEEEE, per germline. J was trimmed by 1 base and V by 4 bases; bases with no gene match: 14. This CDR3 is built from 18 residues. This specimen was whole blood, taken at baseline. The sequence was obtained from an adult who was a healthcare worker with PCR-confirmed SARS-CoV-2 infection or an uninfected control (not recorded which). The rearrangement uses TRBV5-6 and TRBJ2-3; 8 bases are shared with TRBD1. In DNA form, the CDR3 reads TGTGCCAGCAGCCTAAGACAGGGGAGATCTCCGGGCACAGATACGCAGTATTTT. Its protein product is CASSLRQGRSPGTDTQYF.